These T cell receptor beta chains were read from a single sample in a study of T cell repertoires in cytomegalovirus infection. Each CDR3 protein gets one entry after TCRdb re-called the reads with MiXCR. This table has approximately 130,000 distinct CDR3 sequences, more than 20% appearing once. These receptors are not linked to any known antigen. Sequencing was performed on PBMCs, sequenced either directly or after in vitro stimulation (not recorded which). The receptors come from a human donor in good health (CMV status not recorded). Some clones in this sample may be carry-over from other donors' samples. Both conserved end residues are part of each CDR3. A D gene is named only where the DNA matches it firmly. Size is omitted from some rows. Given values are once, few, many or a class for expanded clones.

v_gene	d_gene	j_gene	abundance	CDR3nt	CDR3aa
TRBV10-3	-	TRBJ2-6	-	TGTGCCATCAGTAGAACCGGGACAAGGAACTGGGGGGCCAACGTCCTGACTTTC	CAISRTGTRNWGANVLTF
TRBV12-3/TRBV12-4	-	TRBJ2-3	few	TGTGCCAGCAGTTTAGCTTCGGCGGGCCCACAGGATACGCAGTATTTT	CASSLASAGPQDTQYF
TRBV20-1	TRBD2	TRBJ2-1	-	TGCAGTGCTGACCCGCGGGAGACCCCCTACAATGAGCAGTTCTTC	CSADPRETPYNEQFF
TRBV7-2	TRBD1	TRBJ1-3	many	TGTGCCTCCCGGCAGGGGGCTGGAAACACCATATATTTT	CASRQGAGNTIYF
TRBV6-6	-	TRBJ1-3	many	TGTGCCAGCAGTCGTATGACAAGCTCTGGAAACACCATATATTTT	CASSRMTSSGNTIYF
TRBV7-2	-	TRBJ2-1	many	TGTGCCAGCAGCTTAGACGGGGTGCCGGCCTACAATGAGCAGTTCTTC	CASSLDGVPAYNEQFF
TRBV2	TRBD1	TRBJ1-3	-	TGTGCCAGCAGTGATAGGACAGGGGGTCACGGAAACACCATATATTTT	CASSDRTGGHGNTIYF
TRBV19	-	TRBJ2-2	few	TGTGCCAGCAGTAGGACAAGTCTTAACACCGGGGAGCTGTTTTTT	CASSRTSLNTGELFF
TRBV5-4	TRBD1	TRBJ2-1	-	TGTGCCAGCAGCTTGTTTGTGACAGGGCTCTACCCCGAGCAGTTCTTC	CASSLFVTGLYPEQFF
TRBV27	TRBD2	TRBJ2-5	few	TGTGCCAGCTCTCCTTTAGCGGGAGGTCCCGCCCTAGAGACCCAGTACTTC	CASSPLAGGPALETQYF
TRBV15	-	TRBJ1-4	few	-	CATSRDVGTGIVFF
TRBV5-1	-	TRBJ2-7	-	TGCGCCAGCAGCTTGCCAGACAGTACCTACGAGCAGTACTTC	CASSLPDSTYEQYF
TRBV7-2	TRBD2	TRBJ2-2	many	TGTGCCAGCAGCCTAGCGGGACTAGCCGCGGGCGGGGAGCTGTTTTTT	CASSLAGLAAGGELFF
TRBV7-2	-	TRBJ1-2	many	TGTGCCAGCAGCTTGGCCGGGGAGTATGGCTACACCTTC	CASSLAGEYGYTF
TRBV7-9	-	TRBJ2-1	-	TGTGCCAGCAGCTTGTTATCGTGGGGGGGCTATGAGCAGTTCTTC	CASSLLSWGGYEQFF
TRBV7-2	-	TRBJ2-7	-	TGTGCCAGCAGCTTAGCAAGGTCAGGTTCAAATTACGAGCAGTACTTC	CASSLARSGSNYEQYF
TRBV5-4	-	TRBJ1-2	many	TGTGCCAGCAGCACGGGGGAGGGTGGCGGCTACACCTTC	CASSTGEGGGYTF
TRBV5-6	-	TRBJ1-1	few	TGTGCCAGCACCGGCCGGACAGCGAACACTGAAGCTTTCTTT	CASTGRTANTEAFF
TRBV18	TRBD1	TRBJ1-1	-	TGTGCCAGCTCACCACCCAACCGCCGGACAGGGGATTCTGAAGCTTTCTTT	CASSPPNRRTGDSEAFF
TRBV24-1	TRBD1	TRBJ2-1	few	TGTGCCACCCGACAGGGGGCCGGGGCGGGAGCGGCTGAGCAGTTCTTC	CATRQGAGAGAAEQFF
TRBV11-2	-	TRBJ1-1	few	TGTGCCAGCAGCGTTCTTGCCAGCAACACTGAAGCTTTCTTT	CASSVLASNTEAFF
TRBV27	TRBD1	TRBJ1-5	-	TGTGCCACGGGGGACAGGGTGAATCAGCCCCAGCATTTT	CATGDRVNQPQHF
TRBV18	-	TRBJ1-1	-	TGTGCCAGCTCACGTAGACAGAACACTGAAGCTTTCTTT	CASSRRQNTEAFF
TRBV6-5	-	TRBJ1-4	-	TGTGCCAGCAGGAGAGGGGTTGCTGAAAAACTGTTTTTT	CASRRGVAEKLFF
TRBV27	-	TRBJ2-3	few	TGTGCCAGCACCGAGGGGGTTGGCACAGATACGCAGTATTTT	CASTEGVGTDTQYF
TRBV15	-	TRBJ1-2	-	TGTGCCACCAGCAGAGATGGGGCCGGGGGCTACACCTTC	CATSRDGAGGYTF
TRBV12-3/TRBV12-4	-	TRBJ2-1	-	TGTGCCAGCAGTGTCGGGACTCACAATGAGCAGTTCTTC	CASSVGTHNEQFF
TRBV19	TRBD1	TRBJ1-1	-	TGTGCCAGCCGGGACAGTGGCACTGAAGCTTTCTTT	CASRDSGTEAFF